The source of this TCR beta chain is a study of identical twins. Everyone who donated was a healthy Caucasian. Only a few counts were recorded for this clonotype. Its antigen remains unidentified. A universal primer site was added by template switching, and unique molecular identifiers were carried by the cDNA. MiXCR, applied by TCRdb to the 5' RACE reads, yields one record per CDR3 protein. Of 1,800,000 or so distinct CDR3 sequences listed, about 32% are singletons. V lost 3 bases and J lost 4, with 10 bases in between. Germline V gene lookup returns CDR1 MNHEY and CDR2 SMNVEV (reference sequence). The CDR3 length is 13 residues. The study's findings and limits: High-abundance cord blood beta clonotypes had fewer insertions; memory repertoires showed none. It was cross-sectional statistical analysis, not following the same donors, that the conclusions relied on.

This rearrangement joins TRBV27 to TRBJ2-7; D not certain. Input material: cord blood. The origin of this receptor is a newborn girl in good health. The CDR3 DNA sequence: TGTGCCAGCAGTTTTAACACCGCTTACGAGCAGTACTTC. Amino acid sequence: CASSFNTAYEQYF.